What follows are 3 T cell receptor beta chains derived from one specimen sequenced in a study of radiation and T cells in renal cell carcinoma. Sample time point: baseline pretreatment blood. Sample treatment: 15 Gy SBRT to primary tumor, nephrectomy 4 weeks later. TCRdb keeps only in-frame clones here, not all; method: immunoSEQ multiplex PCR. The sample carries approximately 100,000 clones, about 86% recorded once. The sample here was blood, taken from a patient whose treatment included radiotherapy and nephrectomy. These receptors came from a man aged 50 to 59 with renal cell carcinoma.

This clone was counted once. V usage is TRBV6-1 and J usage is TRBJ2-7; TRBD1 agrees at 9 bases. V shed 5 bases, J shed 1 base, and the junction held 6 bases outside the gene matches. The germline CDR1 and CDR2 sequences are MNHNS and SASEGT. The CDR3 sequence is 15 residues long. The CDR3 DNA is TGTGCCAGCAGTAAGGGACAGGGAGGGTCCTACGAGCAGTACTTC. Encoded protein: CASSKGQGGSYEQYF.

This chain uses TRBV5-1 with TRBJ2-7; 10 nucleotides match TRBD1. Trimming removed 0 bases from V and 4 bases from J; junction bases left unmatched: 7. This CDR3 has 16 amino acids. The germline V gene encodes CDR1 SGHRS and CDR2 YFSETQ. The CDR3 DNA is TGCGCCAGCAGCTTGGAAACCGGGACAGGGGTATACGAGCAGTACTTC. Protein sequence: CASSLETGTGVYEQYF.

The chain recombines TRBV6-5 with TRBJ1-3; D is ambiguous. Trimming removed 6 bases at V and 0 bases at J, with 12 bases between. The CDR3 has 15 residues. Germline CDR1 is MNHEY and CDR2 is SVGAGI. CDR3 DNA sequence: TGTGCCAGCAGACCTCGGGCCCTCTCTGGAAACACCATATATTTT. Translation gives CASRPRALSGNTIYF.